A selection of T cell receptor beta chains follows, all from one sample in a study of T cells in narcolepsy. Clones were sequenced by immunoSEQ multiplex PCR, and TCRdb holds only the in-frame ones, with some missing. This sample has under 8,500 clones; 61% occur once, and the top ten carry about 20%. Input material: CD45RA- memory CD8+ T cells from PBMCs. The receptors originated from a human donor with narcolepsy. Each CDR3 is given with its conserved first and last residue. D genes are given only for firm matches. Clone size is given for some rows only: seen once, a few or many times, or a class if the clone is expanded.

V gene	clone size	J gene	D gene	CDR3 DNA	CDR3 protein
TRBV10-3	.	TRBJ2-3	.	TGTGCCATCAGTGGTGCAGGAGAGGCAGATACGCAGTATTTT	CAISGAGEADTQYF
TRBV4-3	few	TRBJ2-7	TRBD1	TGCGCCAGCAGCCCTCGCCAGACAGGGGGGGGTGACGAGCAGTACTTC	CASSPRQTGGGDEQYF
TRBV7-8	.	TRBJ2-5	.	TGTGCCAGCACCTTGCTACCGTCCAAGGGAGAGGAGACCCAGTACTTC	CASTLLPSKGEETQYF
TRBV4-3	.	TRBJ1-2	.	TGCGCCAGCAGCCAAGAAAAGAGGGGCTATGGCTACACCTTC	CASSQEKRGYGYTF
TRBV10-2	.	TRBJ2-4	.	TGCGCCAGCAGTGATCCACCTGGGGAAGGGAACATTCAGTACTTC	CASSDPPGEGNIQYF
TRBV27	once	TRBJ1-2	.	TGTGCCAGCAGTTCCACAGACGACTATGGCTACACCTTC	CASSSTDDYGYTF
TRBV11-3	.	TRBJ2-3	.	TGTGCCAGCAGCTTGGGCCACACAGATACGCAGTATTTT	CASSLGHTDTQYF
TRBV6-5	.	TRBJ2-3	.	TGTGCCAGCAGTATACACGGGAGTTCAGATACGCAGTATTTT	CASSIHGSSDTQYF
TRBV6-5	.	TRBJ2-2	.	TGTGCCAGCAGTCTCAGGGGGGAAAACACCGGGGAGCTGTTTTTT	CASSLRGENTGELFF
TRBV5-6	few	TRBJ1-1	.	TGTGCCAGCAGCTCGACAGGGAACACTGAAGCTTTCTTT	CASSSTGNTEAFF
TRBV29-1	.	TRBJ1-3	.	TGCAGCGTTGATGCCCCGACAGAGGCTGGAAACACCATATATTTT	CSVDAPTEAGNTIYF
TRBV11-2	.	TRBJ2-7	TRBD1	TGTGCCAGCAGCTTCAACGAGGGGGCCGTCTCCTACGAGCAGTACTTC	CASSFNEGAVSYEQYF